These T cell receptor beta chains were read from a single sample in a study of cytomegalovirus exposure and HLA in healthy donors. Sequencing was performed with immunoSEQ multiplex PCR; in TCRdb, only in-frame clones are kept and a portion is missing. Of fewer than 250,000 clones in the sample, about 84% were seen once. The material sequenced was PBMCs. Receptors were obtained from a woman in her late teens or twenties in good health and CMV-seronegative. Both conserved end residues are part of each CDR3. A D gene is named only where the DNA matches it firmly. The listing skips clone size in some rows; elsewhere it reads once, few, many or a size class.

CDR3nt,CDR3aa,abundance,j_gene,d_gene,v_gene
TGCAGCGGGGACAGGGGGGGATATGGCTACACCTTC,CSGDRGGYGYTF,.,TRBJ1-2,TRBD1,TRBV29-1
TGTGCCAGCAACCCACTAGGGACAGGGAACTATGGCTACACCTTC,CASNPLGTGNYGYTF,.,TRBJ1-2,TRBD1,TRBV9
TGTGCCAGCAAGGGACAGGCCAAAAACATTCAGTACTTC,CASKGQAKNIQYF,.,TRBJ2-4,TRBD1,TRBV2
TGTGCCAGCAGTGCCAACTTCGTCAAGAATAACAATGAGCAGTTCTTC,CASSANFVKNNNEQFF,once,TRBJ2-1,.,TRBV6-4
TGTGCCAGTAGTATGAGGGGGGGGCGCGATGGCTACACCTTC,CASSMRGGRDGYTF,.,TRBJ1-2,.,TRBV19
TGCGCCAGCAGCTTGTTTAGCGGTTCCTACGAGCAGTACTTC,CASSLFSGSYEQYF,.,TRBJ2-7,.,TRBV5-1
TGTGCCAGCTCACCAACCCTTTCAGGGGGAATAAGGAACGAGCAGTACTTC,CASSPTLSGGIRNEQYF,.,TRBJ2-7,TRBD1,TRBV18
TGTGCCACCAGCAGAGATGAACCGGGACTAGCCCTAAACAATGAGCAGTTCTTC,CATSRDEPGLALNNEQFF,.,TRBJ2-1,TRBD2,TRBV15
TGCGCCAGCAGCTTAGGGACAGTGTCCGGGGAGCTGTTTTTT,CASSLGTVSGELFF,.,TRBJ2-2,TRBD1,TRBV5-1
TGTGCCAGCAGCGGAGTTCGGGATCAGGGGGACAGCTTCGACAATGAGCAGTTCTTC,CASSGVRDQGDSFDNEQFF,.,TRBJ2-1,TRBD1,TRBV9
TGTGCCACCAGTGAAGGCAAGGGGGCTGAAGCTTTCTTT,CATSEGKGAEAFF,.,TRBJ1-1,.,TRBV15
TGCAGCGTCCGCTCGGGCTACGAGCAGTACTTC,CSVRSGYEQYF,.,TRBJ2-7,.,TRBV29-1
TGTGCCAGCAGTCCGACTGACCAGGGTACTGAAGCTTTCTTT,CASSPTDQGTEAFF,.,TRBJ1-1,.,TRBV7-2
TGTGCCAGCAGCTTGGCCCCCTCTGAGACCCAGTACTTC,CASSLAPSETQYF,.,TRBJ2-5,.,TRBV5-5
TGTGCTTCGGGGGACTTCACAGATACGCAGTATTTT,CASGDFTDTQYF,.,TRBJ2-3,.,TRBV30
TGTGCCAGCGGGAGACATGGGGGGGGAGAAGCTTTCTTT,CASGRHGGGEAFF,.,TRBJ1-1,.,TRBV19
TGTGCCAGTAGTGGGGGACAGGCCGATAATTCACCCCTCCACTTT,CASSGGQADNSPLHF,.,TRBJ1-6,TRBD1,TRBV19
TGTGCCAGCAGCTCGACAGGAGTGAACACTGAAGCTTTCTTT,CASSSTGVNTEAFF,.,TRBJ1-1,.,TRBV7-3
TGTGCCAGCTCACCACGGGTTAGCGGGGAAACCAAAAACATTCAGTACTTC,CASSPRVSGETKNIQYF,.,TRBJ2-4,TRBD2,TRBV18
TGTGCCAGCAGCGAACAGTCTAGCTCGCGGACCGGGGAGCTGTTTTTT,CASSEQSSSRTGELFF,.,TRBJ2-2,.,TRBV9
TGCGCCAGCAGCTTAATTGTTACAGATCCCAAAGAGACCCAGTACTTC,CASSLIVTDPKETQYF,.,TRBJ2-5,.,TRBV5-1
TGCGCCAGCAGCTTGACAGGGGCGGATGGCTACACCTTC,CASSLTGADGYTF,.,TRBJ1-2,TRBD1,TRBV5-1
TGTGCCAGCAGCGTACTCGGACAGGGGTCCTACGAGCAGTACTTC,CASSVLGQGSYEQYF,.,TRBJ2-7,TRBD1,TRBV9
TGTGCCAGCCGCAGGGGGCAGGACACTGAAGCTTTCTTT,CASRRGQDTEAFF,.,TRBJ1-1,TRBD1,TRBV7-9
TGTGCCATCAGCCACGGGACTAGCGGGGGTAGCTCCTACAATGAGCAGTTCTTC,CAISHGTSGGSSYNEQFF,.,TRBJ2-1,TRBD2,TRBV10-3
TGTGCCAGCTCACCACCGGGGAGACGCACAGATACGCAGTATTTT,CASSPPGRRTDTQYF,.,TRBJ2-3,.,TRBV18
TGCGCCAGCAGCCTGGGACAGGGTGGAAATCAGCCCCAGCATTTT,CASSLGQGGNQPQHF,few,TRBJ1-5,TRBD1,TRBV5-1
TGTGCCAGCAGCTTAGTATCGAACACCGGGGAGCTGTTTTTT,CASSLVSNTGELFF,.,TRBJ2-2,.,TRBV7-9
TGTGCCATCCCCGGGTCCCGGGACAAGAAAGAGACCCAGTACTTC,CAIPGSRDKKETQYF,.,TRBJ2-5,.,TRBV2
TGTGCCAGCAGCCCCAGCGGGAATGGGGAGACCCAGTACTTC,CASSPSGNGETQYF,.,TRBJ2-5,TRBD2,TRBV9
TGTGCCAGCAGCTTGGAACTGCAAGATACGCAGTATTTT,CASSLELQDTQYF,.,TRBJ2-3,.,TRBV5-6
TGTGCCAGCAGTGACGCGGGACGGACGAACACTGAAGCTTTCTTT,CASSDAGRTNTEAFF,.,TRBJ1-1,.,TRBV7-2
TGTGCCAGCGGGCGGGGGGACAAAAACACAGATACGCAGTATTTT,CASGRGDKNTDTQYF,.,TRBJ2-3,TRBD2,TRBV6-5
TGTGCCAGCAGTTACTACGTCGGGGAAAAACTGTTTTTT,CASSYYVGEKLFF,.,TRBJ1-4,.,TRBV6-5
TGTGCCAGCAGCCAAGGGGACATTCAAGAGACCCAGTACTTC,CASSQGDIQETQYF,.,TRBJ2-5,.,TRBV7-8
TGTGCCAGCAGTGAATTGGGACAGGGCTCTGGGGCCAACGTCCTGACTTTC,CASSELGQGSGANVLTF,.,TRBJ2-6,TRBD1,TRBV25-1
TGTGCCAGCAGCTCAGGGGCTGGGACCGGGGAGCTGTTTTTT,CASSSGAGTGELFF,.,TRBJ2-2,.,TRBV7-9
TGTGCTAGTGGACCAGGGATTGTTCGTGGCTACACCTTC,CASGPGIVRGYTF,few,TRBJ1-2,.,TRBV12-5
TGCGCCAGCAGCCCCGGACAGGGCACGGTCTCCAATCAGCCCCAGCATTTT,CASSPGQGTVSNQPQHF,.,TRBJ1-5,TRBD1,TRBV4-1
TGCGCCAGCAGTCAGCCAATGGGACAGGGGGCGATCTATGGCTACACCTTC,CASSQPMGQGAIYGYTF,.,TRBJ1-2,TRBD1,TRBV23-1
TGTGCCAGCAGTACACAGGGGGCGATCAATGAGCAGTTCTTC,CASSTQGAINEQFF,few,TRBJ2-1,TRBD1,TRBV11-2
TGTGCTAGTGGTCCGGGAAATGGAGTAAATCAGCCCCAGCATTTT,CASGPGNGVNQPQHF,.,TRBJ1-5,.,TRBV12-5
TGTGCCAGCAGCGAGCCGTTACGTGCGGACACTGAAGCTTTCTTT,CASSEPLRADTEAFF,once,TRBJ1-1,.,TRBV9
TGCGCCAGCAGCTCCCCGATAGCGGGCGGGCAGTACTTC,CASSSPIAGGQYF,.,TRBJ2-7,TRBD2,TRBV5-1
TGTGCCAGCAGCCGGGGGACAGGCGACCCTAGTACGCAGTATTTT,CASSRGTGDPSTQYF,.,TRBJ2-3,TRBD1,TRBV7-7
TGTGCCAGCAGCTTAGTACAGGGAAACACTGAAGCTTTCTTT,CASSLVQGNTEAFF,.,TRBJ1-1,.,TRBV7-2
TGTGCCAGTAGATCTAGACAGGGGTCCAGGAGCAATCAGCCCCAGCATTTT,CASRSRQGSRSNQPQHF,.,TRBJ1-5,TRBD1,TRBV19
TGTGCCAGCAGCCCCCGGGCGGGGAACACTGAAGCTTTCTTT,CASSPRAGNTEAFF,.,TRBJ1-1,.,TRBV7-3
TGCGCCAGCAGTGTCGTCGAGACCTACGAGCAGTACTTC,CASSVVETYEQYF,few,TRBJ2-7,.,TRBV10-2